These T cell receptor beta chains were read from a single sample in a study of molecular identifiers for immune sequencing clone quantification. TCRdb processed the PCR reads anew with MiXCR; each CDR3 protein has one entry. This table holds under 600,000 distinct CDR3 sequences, about a fifth found once. The sequenced material came from naive CD8+ T cells from blood, with Jurkat cell RNA spiked in. Every receptor here comes from a human donor in good health. Some libraries in this study had Jurkat cell RNA spiked in. Both conserved end residues are part of each CDR3. A D gene is named only where the DNA matches it firmly. Clone size appears in some rows only: once, few, many, or a class for an expanded clone.

size: NA; V: TRBV4-3; J: TRBJ2-1; D: NA; DNA: TGCGCCAGCAGCCAAGAAAGACCTTCCGGTCTCCCTGGGGATGAGCAGTTCTTC; CDR3: CASSQERPSGLPGDEQFF
size: few; V: TRBV28; J: TRBJ1-5; D: TRBD1; DNA: TGTGCCAGCAGTTTGGCCCCAATCGGGACAGGGGTTTATAGCAATCAGCCCCAGCATTTT; CDR3: CASSLAPIGTGVYSNQPQHF
size: NA; V: TRBV5-3; J: TRBJ2-7; D: NA; DNA: TGTGCCAGCAGCTTGGGGACCACGGGCTGGGAGCAGTACTTC; CDR3: CASSLGTTGWEQYF
size: many; V: TRBV7-9; J: TRBJ1-3; D: NA; DNA: TGTGCCAGCAGCCTTACGGACCCCTCTGGAAACACCATATATTTT; CDR3: CASSLTDPSGNTIYF
size: few; V: TRBV4-1; J: TRBJ2-7; D: NA; DNA: TGCGCCAGCAGCCAATCAACCTCCCGATCCTACGAGCAGTACTTC; CDR3: CASSQSTSRSYEQYF
size: NA; V: TRBV7-2; J: TRBJ2-7; D: NA; DNA: TGTGCCAGCAGTTGGGCGGGCCCCTCCTACGAGCAGTACTTC; CDR3: CASSWAGPSYEQYF
size: few; V: TRBV11-2; J: TRBJ1-1; D: TRBD1; DNA: TGTGCCAGCAGCTTAGAGCAGGGGGCGAATGAAGCTTTCTTT; CDR3: CASSLEQGANEAFF
size: many; V: TRBV6-5; J: TRBJ2-5; D: TRBD2; DNA: TGTGCCAGCAGTTACTCGTATCCAGCGGGAGAAGAGACCCAGTACTTC; CDR3: CASSYSYPAGEETQYF
size: many; V: TRBV5-5; J: TRBJ1-2; D: NA; DNA: TGTGCCAGCAGCTTGGAAAACCCTAACTATGGCTACACCTTC; CDR3: CASSLENPNYGYTF
size: NA; V: TRBV13; J: TRBJ2-3; D: NA; DNA: TGTGCCAGCAGTTCCCCCCGGGGGCTTAGCACAGATACGCAGTATTTT; CDR3: CASSSPRGLSTDTQYF
size: many; V: TRBV16; J: TRBJ1-1; D: NA; DNA: TGTGCCAGCAGCCAAGCCAAGAACACTGAAGCTTTCTTT; CDR3: CASSQAKNTEAFF
size: NA; V: TRBV4-3; J: TRBJ2-1; D: NA; DNA: TGCGCCAGCAGCCAAGATACGGCGACAGCGGTTTACAATGAGCAGTTCTTC; CDR3: CASSQDTATAVYNEQFF
size: few; V: TRBV27; J: TRBJ2-7; D: TRBD1; DNA: TGTGCCAGCGGCCATACAGGGGCCTACGAGCAGTACTTC; CDR3: CASGHTGAYEQYF
size: many; V: TRBV30; J: TRBJ1-1; D: NA; DNA: TGTGCCTGGAGTGTACTGTCTCAGCTGAACACTGAAGCTTTCTTT; CDR3: CAWSVLSQLNTEAFF
size: NA; V: TRBV5-5; J: TRBJ2-3; D: TRBD2; DNA: TGTGCCAGCAGCAGCGGGACGGGCCCACCAGATACGCAGTATTTT; CDR3: CASSSGTGPPDTQYF
size: NA; V: TRBV30; J: TRBJ1-5; D: NA; DNA: TGTGCCTGGAGTCCGGGGGGCGGACAGCCCCAGCATTTT; CDR3: CAWSPGGGQPQHF
size: NA; V: TRBV4-3; J: TRBJ2-7; D: TRBD2; DNA: TGCGCCAGCAGCCAAGATCGGACTAGCGGGGCAGCCTACGAGCAGTACTTC; CDR3: CASSQDRTSGAAYEQYF
size: many; V: TRBV20-1; J: TRBJ2-7; D: TRBD2; DNA: TGCAGTGCTAGACCCGGGAGGTCCTACGAGCAGTACTTC; CDR3: CSARPGRSYEQYF
size: NA; V: TRBV4-1; J: TRBJ2-5; D: NA; DNA: TGCGCCAGCAGCCCCAGGGTAGGCACCTTCCAAGAGACCCAGTACTTC; CDR3: CASSPRVGTFQETQYF
size: NA; V: TRBV12-3/TRBV12-4; J: TRBJ2-7; D: TRBD1; DNA: TGTGCCAGCAGCCCGACAGGGGCCTACCTATCCTACGAGCAGTACTTC; CDR3: CASSPTGAYLSYEQYF
size: many; V: TRBV4-2; J: TRBJ1-1; D: NA; DNA: TGTGCCAGCAGCCAAGTAACAGGACACAACCTTATGAACACTGAAGCTTTCTTT; CDR3: CASSQVTGHNLMNTEAFF
size: NA; V: TRBV12-3/TRBV12-4; J: TRBJ1-2; D: NA; DNA: TGTGCCAGCAGTTTAAGAGGCGGCTATGGCTACACCTTC; CDR3: CASSLRGGYGYTF
size: NA; V: TRBV5-6; J: TRBJ2-7; D: NA; DNA: TGTGCCAGCAGCCCACATTACGGGACTGATGACTCCTACGAGCAGTACTTC; CDR3: CASSPHYGTDDSYEQYF
size: many; V: TRBV6-2/TRBV6-3; J: TRBJ1-1; D: NA; DNA: TGTGCCAGCAGTTCCAGGGGACTGAACACTGAAGCTTTCTTT; CDR3: CASSSRGLNTEAFF
size: NA; V: TRBV25-1; J: TRBJ2-7; D: NA; DNA: TGTGCCAGCAGTGAAGGGGGGCTTGGCTCCTACGAGCAGTACTTC; CDR3: CASSEGGLGSYEQYF
size: many; V: TRBV5-1; J: TRBJ2-5; D: NA; DNA: TGCGCCAGCAGCTCGGACGGAGGTGTGGAGACCCAGTACTTC; CDR3: CASSSDGGVETQYF
size: NA; V: TRBV3-1; J: TRBJ2-4; D: TRBD1; DNA: TGTGCCAGCAGCCAAGTAGGACAGGGGGTAACCAAAAACATTCAGTACTTC; CDR3: CASSQVGQGVTKNIQYF
size: NA; V: TRBV27; J: TRBJ2-2; D: NA; DNA: TGTGCCAGCAGTTTGTTCGGCGGCGGGGAGCTGTTTTTT; CDR3: CASSLFGGGELFF
size: NA; V: TRBV24-1; J: TRBJ2-1; D: TRBD2; DNA: TGTGCCACCAGTGCTAGCGGGAGCACCTACAATGAGCAGTTCTTC; CDR3: CATSASGSTYNEQFF
size: many; V: TRBV18; J: TRBJ1-1; D: NA; DNA: TGTGCCAGCTCACTAGGCGGGAATGAAATGAACACTGAAGCTTTCTTT; CDR3: CASSLGGNEMNTEAFF
size: NA; V: TRBV29-1; J: TRBJ1-2; D: NA; DNA: TGCAGCGTTGACTCCGGGGGGGGCTATGGCTACACCTTC; CDR3: CSVDSGGGYGYTF
size: few; V: TRBV27; J: TRBJ2-3; D: NA; DNA: TGTGCCAGCAGTTTATGGGGGGCTTACACAGATACGCAGTATTTT; CDR3: CASSLWGAYTDTQYF
size: NA; V: TRBV20-1; J: TRBJ1-1; D: TRBD1; DNA: TGCAGTGCTAGTGAGGGACAGGGGGTTATCCGGAACACTGAAGCTTTCTTT; CDR3: CSASEGQGVIRNTEAFF
size: NA; V: TRBV7-9; J: TRBJ1-1; D: TRBD1; DNA: TGTGCCAGCAGCCTACCCGGACAGGGGGAGAACACTGAAGCTTTCTTT; CDR3: CASSLPGQGENTEAFF
size: few; V: TRBV6-4; J: TRBJ2-2; D: TRBD2; DNA: TGTGCCAGCAGCCCTACTAGCGGGGCCAACACCGGGGAGCTGTTTTTT; CDR3: CASSPTSGANTGELFF